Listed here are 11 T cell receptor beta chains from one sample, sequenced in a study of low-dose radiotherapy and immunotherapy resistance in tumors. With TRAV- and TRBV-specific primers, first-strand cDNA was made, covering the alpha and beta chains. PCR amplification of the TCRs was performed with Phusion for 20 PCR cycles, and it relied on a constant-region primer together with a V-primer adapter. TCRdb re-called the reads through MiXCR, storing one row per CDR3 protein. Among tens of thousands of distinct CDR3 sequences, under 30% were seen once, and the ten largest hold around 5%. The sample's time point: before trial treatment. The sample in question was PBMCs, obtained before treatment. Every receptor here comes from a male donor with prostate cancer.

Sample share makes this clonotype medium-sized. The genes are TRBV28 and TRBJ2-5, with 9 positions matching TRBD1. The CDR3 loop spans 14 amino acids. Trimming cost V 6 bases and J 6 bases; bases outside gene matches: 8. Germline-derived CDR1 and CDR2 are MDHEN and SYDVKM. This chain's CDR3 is CASRKGQGVKTQYF. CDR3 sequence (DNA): TGTGCCAGCAGGAAGGGACAGGGCGTGAAGACCCAGTACTTC.

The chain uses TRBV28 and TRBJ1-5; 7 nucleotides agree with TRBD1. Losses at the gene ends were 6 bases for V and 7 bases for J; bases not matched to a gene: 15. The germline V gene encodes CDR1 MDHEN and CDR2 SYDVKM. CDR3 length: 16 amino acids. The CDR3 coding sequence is TGTGCCAGCAGATACCAGGGGGGGGGTAATCGCCAGCCCCAGCATTTT. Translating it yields CASRYQGGGNRQPQHF.

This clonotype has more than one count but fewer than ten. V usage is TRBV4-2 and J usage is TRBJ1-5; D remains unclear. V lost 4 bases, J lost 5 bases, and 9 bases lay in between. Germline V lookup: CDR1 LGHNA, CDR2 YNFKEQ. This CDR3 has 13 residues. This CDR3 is CASSRLGDQPQHF. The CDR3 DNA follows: TGTGCCAGCAGCCGCCTCGGGGATCAGCCCCAGCATTTT.

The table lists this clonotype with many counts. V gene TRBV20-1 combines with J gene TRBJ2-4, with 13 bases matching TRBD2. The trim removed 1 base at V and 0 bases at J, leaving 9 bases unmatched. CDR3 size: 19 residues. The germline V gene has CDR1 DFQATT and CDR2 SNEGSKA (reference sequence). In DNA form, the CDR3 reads TGCAGTGCTAGAGCTCCGGGACTAGCGGGGATTATAGCCAAAAACATTCAGTACTTC. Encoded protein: CSARAPGLAGIIAKNIQYF.

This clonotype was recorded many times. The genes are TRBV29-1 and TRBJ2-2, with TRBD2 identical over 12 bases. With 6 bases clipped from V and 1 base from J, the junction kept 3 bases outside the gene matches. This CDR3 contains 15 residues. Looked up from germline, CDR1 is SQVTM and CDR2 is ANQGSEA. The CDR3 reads CSVLLAGGNTGELFF. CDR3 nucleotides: TGCAGCGTGCTACTAGCGGGGGGGAACACCGGGGAGCTGTTTTTT.

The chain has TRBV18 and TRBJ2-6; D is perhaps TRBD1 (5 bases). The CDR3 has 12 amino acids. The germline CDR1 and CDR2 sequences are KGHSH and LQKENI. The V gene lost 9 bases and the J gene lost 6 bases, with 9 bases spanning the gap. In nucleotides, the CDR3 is TGTGCCAGAACGGACAAGGCCAACGTCCTGACTTTC. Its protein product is CARTDKANVLTF.

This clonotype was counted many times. The chain's CDR3 is CASSEGLTGTQYF. CDR3 sequence (DNA): TGTGCCAGCAGTGAAGGCCTCACGGGCACGCAGTATTTT. V gene TRBV2 combines with J gene TRBJ2-3; D gene uncertain. Between the trimmed V and J ends, which lost 1 base and 9 bases, there was a span of 11 bases. The CDR3 length is 13 residues. Germline values: CDR1 SNHLY, CDR2 FYNNEI.

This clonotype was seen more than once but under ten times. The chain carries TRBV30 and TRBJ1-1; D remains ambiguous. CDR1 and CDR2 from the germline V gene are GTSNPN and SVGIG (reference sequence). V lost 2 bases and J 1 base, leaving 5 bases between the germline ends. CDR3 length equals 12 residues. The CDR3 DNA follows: TGTGCCTGGAGTTGGCAGAACACTGAAGCTTTCTTT. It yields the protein CAWSWQNTEAFF. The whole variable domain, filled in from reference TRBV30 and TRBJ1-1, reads SQTIHQWPATLVQPVGSPLSLECTVEGTSNPNLYWYRQAAGRGLQLLFYSVGIGQISSEVPQNLSASRPQDRQFILSSKKLLLSDSGFYLCAWSWQNTEAFFGQGTRLTVV.

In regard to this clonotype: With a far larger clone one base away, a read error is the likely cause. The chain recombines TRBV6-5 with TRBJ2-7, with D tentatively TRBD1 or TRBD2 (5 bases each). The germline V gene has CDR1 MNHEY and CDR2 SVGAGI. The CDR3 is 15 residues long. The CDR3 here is CASSAEEGSSYGQYF. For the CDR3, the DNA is TGTGCCAGCAGTGCGGAAGAGGGGTCCTCCTACGGGCAGTACTTC.

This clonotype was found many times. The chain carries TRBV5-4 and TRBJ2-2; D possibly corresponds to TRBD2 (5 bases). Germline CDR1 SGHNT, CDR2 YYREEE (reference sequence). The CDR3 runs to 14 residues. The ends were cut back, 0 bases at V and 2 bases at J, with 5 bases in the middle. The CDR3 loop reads CASSLAGNTGELFF. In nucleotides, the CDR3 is TGTGCCAGCAGCTTGGCGGGAAACACCGGGGAGCTGTTTTTT.

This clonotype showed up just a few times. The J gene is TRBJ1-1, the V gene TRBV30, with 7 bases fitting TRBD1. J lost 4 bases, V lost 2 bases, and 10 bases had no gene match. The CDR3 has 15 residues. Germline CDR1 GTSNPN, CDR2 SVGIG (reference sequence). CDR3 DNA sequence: TGTGCCTGGAGTAAAAGGGCAGGGGGTACCACTGAAGCTTTCTTT. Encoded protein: CAWSKRAGGTTEAFF.